This TCR beta chain was found in a study of T cells in Graves' hyperthyroidism and ophthalmopathy. Comment on this clonotype: The antigen is unknown. The DNA is left out, because the CDR3 cannot be placed on it with certainty; the CDR3 is given as TCRdb lists it.

Isolation of PBMCs was performed on 8.5 to 10 ml fresh peripheral blood. The CDR3 spans 13 residues, counting both ends. Germline values: CDR1 MDHEN, CDR2 SYDVKM. The study's findings and limits: Expanded thyroid clonotypes (above 0.001) were mostly also found in blood.

The source material, RNA transcripts, was used to amplify TCR beta CDR3 regions. First-round RT-PCR with HTBI primers amplified the TCR CDR3 region. From the multiplex PCR reads, TCRdb called clonotypes with MiXCR, one entry per CDR3 protein. The sample holds some 400,000 distinct CDR3 sequences, roughly 13% seen once. The source material was blood. This chain connects TRBV28 to TRBJ2-1; the table's D gene call, TRBD2, was not cross checked with the DNA. This receptor was taken from a woman between 55 and 75 years old with Graves' hyperthyroidism. CDR3 loop: CASSFAGGNEQCF.